This record looks at one TCR beta chain sequence and its context. Its antigen remains unknown. The method was immunoSEQ multiplex PCR; TCRdb's version includes in-frame clones alone and lacks a portion of them. The data hold under 1,100,000 clones, with roughly 80% observed a single time. Germline CDR1 is MNHNS and CDR2 is SASEGT. There are 15 residues in the CDR3. The germline V and J ends were trimmed by 5 bases and 3 bases, with 16 bases remaining between them. The entry originates in a study of shared clonotypes between healthy human individuals. Study outcomes and limitations: Several donors showed sharing of about 4.6% of naive CD4 clonotypes.

The V and J genes are TRBV6-1 and TRBJ1-2, with TRBD1 as a possible D gene (5 bases). Material for sequencing was memory CD4+ T cells sorted from blood. Stated subset: CD45RA-negative fraction. This sequence originates from a man between 18 and 29 years old in good health. CDR3 DNA sequence: TGTGCCAGCAGTAAAACCGGAGGGGCGGACTATGGCTACACCTTC. It codes for CASSKTGGADYGYTF.